Listed here is a single T cell receptor beta chain. Its antigen remains unidentified. Base quality data are lacking; no much larger clone is found one base away. The sample's time point label, decoded: baseline before first vaccination. Vaccinee samples came from UK trials COV001 and COV002, including a single-blind randomized controlled phase 2/3 trial of AZD1222 (ChAdOx1 nCoV-19) in healthy adults. For TCRbeta chain sequencing, PBMC samples from trial participants were taken at day 0 and at day 28 after the second dose. The CDR3 regions of human TCRbeta chains were analyzed by immunosequencing. Turning to the authors' computational methods: Repertoire TCRs were checked for matches against a reference library of SARS-CoV-2-specific TCRs that had been generated using the MIRA antigen-specificity platform. Breadth was defined as the fraction of unique TCRs that were SARS-CoV-2-associated. Depth was defined as the fraction of total T cells that were SARS-CoV-2-associated. Using the MIRA data, each spike-specific TCR was assigned both to the spike region to which the TCR was reactive and to a CD4 or CD8 class. Log10-transformed breadth and depth values were compared by one-way ANOVA with Sidak's multiple comparisons tests. What TCRdb holds here is the immuneACCESS table cut down to in-frame rearrangements. Part of the clones is not present; checked against another copy, under half of the missing clones reflect an unresolved V gene, and the others are unexplained. That table supplies the V and J calls and clone size; D and trimming were determined from the DNA. For this sample the table gives about 110,000 clones, of which about nine tenths were detected only once. 1% to 1.5% of the sample lies in the top ten.

CDR1 and CDR2 are drawn from the germline V gene: WSHSY, SAAADI. V was cut back by 2 bases and J by 7 bases, leaving a gap of 9 bases between them. There are 14 amino acids in the CDR3, from cysteine to phenylalanine inclusive. Only the CDR3 DNA is retained, 42 bases long and in frame from the first base. This record comes from a study of T cell responses to AZD1222 COVID-19 vaccine (dated by TCRdb to the early 2020s). A note on the overall study: AZD1222 recipients with second doses at about 4 weeks or about 12 weeks were pooled, because spike-specific TCR depth and breadth did not differ between schedules. A total of just over 230 trial participants underwent TCR sequencing, of whom some 210 received two doses of AZD1222 and 26 received two doses of the MenACWY control vaccine. Trial participants were enrolled into age subgroups of 18-55, 56-69 and 70-plus years, which contained approximately 150, 30 and 60 TCR-sequenced participants, respectively. On the study overall, not on this receptor specifically: Participants were mostly white British and included more females than males, and it was suggested by the authors that clonal diversity may have been underestimated. Epitopes outside the regions mutated in the B.1.351 and B.1.1.7 variants were reportedly recognized by nearly half of the unique spike-specific TCRs. The 56-69-year group was small, and its depth increase did not reach significance, likely because of low power. Only five to seven AZD1222 recipients were SARS-CoV-2 seropositive at baseline, limiting conclusions about previously exposed vaccinees. Spike-specific TCR breadth and depth rose significantly after two AZD1222 doses compared with day 0 and with MenACWY recipients. Vaccine-associated CD4 TCRs spanned the whole spike protein, with dominant responses in regions 160-218 and 743-854. Because no day 14 peak-response samples were available, the repertoires could be characterized only after the peak T cell response.

The input for sequencing was peripheral blood, taken on day 0 of AZD1222 vaccination. Recombination joined TRBV10-2 with TRBJ1-6; the D gene remains uncertain. This TCR was sampled from an adult in good health. This receptor carries the CDR3 CASSENSINSPLHF. The DNA sequence is TGCGCCAGCAGTGAGAACAGTATCAATTCACCCCTCCACTTT.